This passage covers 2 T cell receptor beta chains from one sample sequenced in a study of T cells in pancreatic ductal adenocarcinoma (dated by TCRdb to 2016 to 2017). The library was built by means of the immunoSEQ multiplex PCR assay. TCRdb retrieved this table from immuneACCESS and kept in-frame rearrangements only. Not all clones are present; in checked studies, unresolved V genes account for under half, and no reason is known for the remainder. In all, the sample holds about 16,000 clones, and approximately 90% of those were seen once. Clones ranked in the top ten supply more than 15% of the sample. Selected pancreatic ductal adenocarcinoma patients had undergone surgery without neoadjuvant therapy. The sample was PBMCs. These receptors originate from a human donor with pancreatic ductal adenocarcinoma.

The CDR3 nucleotides read TGTGCCAGTAGTAACAAGGTCGGGGGTTCACCCCTCCACTTT. Encoded protein: CASSNKVGGSPLHF. V and J are TRBV19 and TRBJ1-6; D perhaps matches TRBD1 (5 bases). Germline assignment: CDR1 LNHDA and CDR2 SQIVND (reference sequence). The CDR3 totals 14 residues. Trimming pared 4 bases from V and 9 bases from J, leaving 13 bases between.

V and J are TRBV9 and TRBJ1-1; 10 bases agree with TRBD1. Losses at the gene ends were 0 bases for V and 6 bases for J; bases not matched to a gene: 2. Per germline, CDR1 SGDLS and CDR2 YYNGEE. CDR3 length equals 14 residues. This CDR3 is CASSVAGQGSEAFF. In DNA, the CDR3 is TGTGCCAGCAGCGTAGCGGGACAGGGGTCTGAAGCTTTCTTT.